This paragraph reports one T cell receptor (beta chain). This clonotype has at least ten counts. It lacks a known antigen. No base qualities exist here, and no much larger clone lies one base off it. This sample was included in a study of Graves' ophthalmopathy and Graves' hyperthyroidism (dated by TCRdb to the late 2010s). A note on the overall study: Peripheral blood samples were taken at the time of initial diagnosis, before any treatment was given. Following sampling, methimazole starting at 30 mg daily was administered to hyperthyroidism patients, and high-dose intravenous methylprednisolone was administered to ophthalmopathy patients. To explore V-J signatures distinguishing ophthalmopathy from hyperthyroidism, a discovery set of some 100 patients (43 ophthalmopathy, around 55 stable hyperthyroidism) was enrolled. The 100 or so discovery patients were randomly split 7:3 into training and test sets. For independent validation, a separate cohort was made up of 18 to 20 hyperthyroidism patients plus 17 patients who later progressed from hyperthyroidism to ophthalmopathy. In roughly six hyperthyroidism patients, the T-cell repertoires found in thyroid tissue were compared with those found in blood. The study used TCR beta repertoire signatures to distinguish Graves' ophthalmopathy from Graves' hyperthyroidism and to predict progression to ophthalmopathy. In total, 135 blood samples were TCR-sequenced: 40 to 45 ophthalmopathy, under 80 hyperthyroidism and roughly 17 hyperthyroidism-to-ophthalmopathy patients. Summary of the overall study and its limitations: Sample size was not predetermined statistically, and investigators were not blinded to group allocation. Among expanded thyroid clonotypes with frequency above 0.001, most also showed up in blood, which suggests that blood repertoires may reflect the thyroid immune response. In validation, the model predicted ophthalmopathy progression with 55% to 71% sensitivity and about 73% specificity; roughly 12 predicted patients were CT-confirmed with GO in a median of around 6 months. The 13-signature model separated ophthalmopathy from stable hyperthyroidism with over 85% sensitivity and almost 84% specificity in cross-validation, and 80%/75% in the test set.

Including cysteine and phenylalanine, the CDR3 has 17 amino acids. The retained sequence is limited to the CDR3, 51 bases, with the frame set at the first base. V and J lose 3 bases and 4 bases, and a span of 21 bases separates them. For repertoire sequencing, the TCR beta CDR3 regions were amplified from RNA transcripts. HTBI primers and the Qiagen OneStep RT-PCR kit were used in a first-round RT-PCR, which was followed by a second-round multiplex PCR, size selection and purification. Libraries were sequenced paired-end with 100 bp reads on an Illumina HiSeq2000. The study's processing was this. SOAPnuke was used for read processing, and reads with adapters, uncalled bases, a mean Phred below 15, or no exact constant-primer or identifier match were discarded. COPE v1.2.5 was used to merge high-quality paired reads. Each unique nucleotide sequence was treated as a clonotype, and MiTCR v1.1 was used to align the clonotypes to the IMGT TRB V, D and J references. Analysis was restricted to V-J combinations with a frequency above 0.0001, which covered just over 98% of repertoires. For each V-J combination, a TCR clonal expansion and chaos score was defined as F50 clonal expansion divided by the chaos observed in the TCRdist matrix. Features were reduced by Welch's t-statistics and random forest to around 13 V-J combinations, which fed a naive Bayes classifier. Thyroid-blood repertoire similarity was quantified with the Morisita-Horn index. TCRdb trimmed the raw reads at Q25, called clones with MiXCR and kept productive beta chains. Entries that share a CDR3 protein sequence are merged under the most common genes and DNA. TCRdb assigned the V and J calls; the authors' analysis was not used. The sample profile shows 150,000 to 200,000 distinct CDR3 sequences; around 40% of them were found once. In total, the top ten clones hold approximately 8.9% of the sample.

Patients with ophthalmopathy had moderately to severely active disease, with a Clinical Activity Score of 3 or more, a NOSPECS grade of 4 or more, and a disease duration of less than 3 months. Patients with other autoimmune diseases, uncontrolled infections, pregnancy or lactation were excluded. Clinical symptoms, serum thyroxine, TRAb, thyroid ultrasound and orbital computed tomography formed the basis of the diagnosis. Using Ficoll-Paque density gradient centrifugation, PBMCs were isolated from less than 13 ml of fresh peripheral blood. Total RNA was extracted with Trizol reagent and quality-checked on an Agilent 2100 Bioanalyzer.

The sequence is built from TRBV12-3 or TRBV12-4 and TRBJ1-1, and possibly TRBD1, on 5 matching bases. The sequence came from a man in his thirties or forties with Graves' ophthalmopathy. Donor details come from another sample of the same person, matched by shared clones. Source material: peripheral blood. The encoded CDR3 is CASSFWRRTGVSTEAFF. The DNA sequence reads TGTGCCAGCAGTTTCTGGAGGAGGACGGGGGTCAGCACTGAAGCTTTCTTT.